This T cell receptor (beta chain) is drawn from a study of blood T cell repertoires in COVID-19. This clone has more than one count but fewer than ten. The J segment lost 4 bases and the V segment lost 6 bases, leaving 11 bases of the junction unmatched. Looked up from germline, CDR1 is LNHDA and CDR2 is SQIVND (reference sequence). The CDR3 contains 15 residues. Repertoires were generated with immunoSEQ multiplex PCR, while TCRdb's copy carries only in-frame clones and drops some. In the table there are tens of thousands of clones, 88% of which are singletons. The specimen sequenced was peripheral blood. V and J are TRBV19 and TRBJ2-7; 8 nucleotides match TRBD1. The clonotype comes from a woman aged 55-70 years with COVID-19, enrolled during active disease. CDR3: CASSPTRQGMYEQYF. The CDR3 DNA sequence: TGTGCCAGTAGCCCGACCCGACAGGGGATGTACGAGCAGTACTTC.